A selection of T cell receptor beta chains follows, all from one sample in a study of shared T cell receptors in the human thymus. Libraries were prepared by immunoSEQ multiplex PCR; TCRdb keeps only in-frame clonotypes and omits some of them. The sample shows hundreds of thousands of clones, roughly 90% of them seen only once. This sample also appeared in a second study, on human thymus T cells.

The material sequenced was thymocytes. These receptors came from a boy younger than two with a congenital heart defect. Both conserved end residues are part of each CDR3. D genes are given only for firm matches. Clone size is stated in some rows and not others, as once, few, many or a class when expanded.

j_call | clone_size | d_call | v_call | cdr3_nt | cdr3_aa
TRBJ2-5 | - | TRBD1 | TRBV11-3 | TGTGCCAGCACCACCACAGGGGGCGGAGAGACCCAGTACTTC | CASTTTGGGETQYF
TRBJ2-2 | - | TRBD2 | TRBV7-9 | TGTGCCAGCAGTGCCGGGACTAGCGGTACCGGGGAGCTGTTTTTT | CASSAGTSGTGELFF
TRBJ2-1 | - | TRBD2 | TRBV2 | TGTGCCATGCGAAAAGTGGGAGGGCCCTACAATGAGCAGTTCTTC | CAMRKVGGPYNEQFF
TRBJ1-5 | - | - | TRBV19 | TGTGCCAGTAGAATGTACAGAAATAGCAATCAGCCCCAGCATTTT | CASRMYRNSNQPQHF
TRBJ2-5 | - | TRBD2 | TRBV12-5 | TGTGCTAGTGGTTTGTTTGGGCAGGGGGATTCGCAACTAGCGGGAGGGCCGGAGACCCAGTACTTC | CASGLFGQGDSQLAGGPETQYF
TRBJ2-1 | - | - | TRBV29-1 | TGCAGCGTTGAAGATCGAGGGGAGCAGTTCTTC | CSVEDRGEQFF
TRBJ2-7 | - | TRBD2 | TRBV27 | TGTGCCAGCAGTTTGATTGTGGGGGGGGAGGACGTCGAGCAGTACTTC | CASSLIVGGEDVEQYF
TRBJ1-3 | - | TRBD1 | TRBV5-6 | TGTGCCAGCAGCAGACAGGGCGTAGGAAACACCATATATTTT | CASSRQGVGNTIYF
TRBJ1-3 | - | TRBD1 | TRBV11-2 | TGTGCCAGCAGCTCTGCAGGGGGCAGGAGGGGAAACACCATATATTTT | CASSSAGGRRGNTIYF
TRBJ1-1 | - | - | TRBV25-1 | TGTGCCAGCAGTGAGCTAACAGGCGCTGAAGCTTTCTTT | CASSELTGAEAFF
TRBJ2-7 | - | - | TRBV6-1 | TGTGCCGGCAGTCGAGCGGGTGTGAGCTCCTACGAGCAGTACTTC | CAGSRAGVSSYEQYF
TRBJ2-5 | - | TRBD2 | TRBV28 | TGTGCCAGCAGTCACCCCCCGCTAGCGGCCGACCAAGAGACCCAGTACTTC | CASSHPPLAADQETQYF
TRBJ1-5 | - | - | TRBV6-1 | TGTGCCAGCAGTGAAGATGGGCAGGGTTATAGCAATCAGCCCCAGCATTTT | CASSEDGQGYSNQPQHF
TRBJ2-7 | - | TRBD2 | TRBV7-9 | TGTGCCAGCAGCGATGGACTAGCGGGTAAGGGCGAGCAGTACTTC | CASSDGLAGKGEQYF
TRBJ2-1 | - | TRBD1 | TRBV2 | TGTGCCAGCAGTGAAAATAGTGGGACAGATAATGAGCAGTTCTTC | CASSENSGTDNEQFF
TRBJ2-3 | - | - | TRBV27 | TGTGCCAGCAGTTTAGCGCGTAACGCTATCCCCACAGATACGCAGTATTTT | CASSLARNAIPTDTQYF
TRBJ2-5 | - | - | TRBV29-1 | TGCAGCGTTGGGTCACAGGGTCATGGGGAGACCCAGTACTTC | CSVGSQGHGETQYF
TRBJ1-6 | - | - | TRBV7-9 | TGTGCCAGCAGCTTAGAGGACAGCAACTATAATTCACCCCTCCACTTT | CASSLEDSNYNSPLHF
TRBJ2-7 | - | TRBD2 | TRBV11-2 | TGTGCCAGCAGCTTAGATCACAGAGCGGGAGGGAGGCACGAGCAGTACTTC | CASSLDHRAGGRHEQYF
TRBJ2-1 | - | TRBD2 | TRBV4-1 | TGCGCCAGCAGCCAAGCTGGACTAGCGGGAGTCAATGAGCAGTTCTTC | CASSQAGLAGVNEQFF
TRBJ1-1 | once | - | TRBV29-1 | TGCAGCGTGGCCAAGTTGGGGCCATACACTGAAGCTTTCTTT | CSVAKLGPYTEAFF
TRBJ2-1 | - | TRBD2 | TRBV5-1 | TGCGCCAGCAGCTTGGAAGGGACTAGCGGGAGATACAATGAGCAGTTCTTC | CASSLEGTSGRYNEQFF
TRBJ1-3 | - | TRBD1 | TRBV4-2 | TGTGCCAGCAGCCTGGGACAGACAATTAAAGGAAACACCATATATTTT | CASSLGQTIKGNTIYF
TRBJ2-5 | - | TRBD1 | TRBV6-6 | TGTGCCAGCAGTTACCCGGACAGGGGAGGAAAGACCCAGTACTTC | CASSYPDRGGKTQYF
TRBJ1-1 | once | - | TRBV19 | TGTGCCAGTAGTACCTGGGGACACCGAGGCACTGAAGCTTTCTTT | CASSTWGHRGTEAFF
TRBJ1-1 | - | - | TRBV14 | TGTGCCAGCAGCGATAAGGTTAGGACTGGGATCACTGAAGCTTTCTTT | CASSDKVRTGITEAFF
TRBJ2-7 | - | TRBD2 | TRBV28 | TGTGCCAGCAGTTTAAAGACTAGCGGGAGCATGACGTACGAGCAGTACTTC | CASSLKTSGSMTYEQYF
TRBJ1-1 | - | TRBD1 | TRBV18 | TGTGCCAGCTCACCGGGACAGGGGAGAAGGACTGAAGCTTTCTTT | CASSPGQGRRTEAFF
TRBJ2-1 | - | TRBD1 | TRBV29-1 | TGCAGCGCCACGACCGGGACAGGGTCCCCCTACAATGAGCAGTTCTTC | CSATTGTGSPYNEQFF
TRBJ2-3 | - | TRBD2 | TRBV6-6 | TGTGCCAGCAGTCACCCTAGCGGTGATCTCACAGATACGCAGTATTTT | CASSHPSGDLTDTQYF
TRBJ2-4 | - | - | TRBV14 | TGTGCCAGCAGCCAAGATGGAGTAGGCAGAGCCAAAAACATTCAGTACTTC | CASSQDGVGRAKNIQYF
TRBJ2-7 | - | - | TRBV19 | TGTGCCAGTAGTATAGATATCTACGAGCAGTACTTC | CASSIDIYEQYF
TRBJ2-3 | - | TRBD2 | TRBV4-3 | TGCGCCAGCAGCCAAGATGGGGACGGGAGGGCCCTAGATACGCAGTATTTT | CASSQDGDGRALDTQYF
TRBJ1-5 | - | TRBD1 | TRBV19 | TGTGCCAGTAGTTACGGAACAGGGGGAACGTTTCGGGCGCATTTT | CASSYGTGGTFRAHF
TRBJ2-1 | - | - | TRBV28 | TGTGCCAGCAGCCCAGGACAGAGCTCCTACAATGAGCAGTTCTTC | CASSPGQSSYNEQFF
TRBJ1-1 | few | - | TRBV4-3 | TGCGCCAGCAGCCAACGGAGGACTGAAGCTTTCTTT | CASSQRRTEAFF